The present TCR beta chain was sequenced within a study of OX40 agonist ivuxolimab in advanced cancers. In the study overall: The dose-escalation group included hepatocellular carcinoma, melanoma, renal cell carcinoma and head and neck cancer. Patients were under 90% male with ages about 23 to 79, mean approximately 62.

Germline CDR1 LGHNA, CDR2 YNFKEQ. The CDR3 totals 14 residues. V was trimmed by 1 base and J by 6 bases, leaving 13 bases between them. As concerns this clone: The antigen remains unidentified.

Sequencing was performed with immunoSEQ multiplex PCR; in TCRdb, only in-frame clones are kept and a portion is missing. The data hold about 90,000 clones, with approximately 90% observed a single time. Notes on the study in general: There was clonal expansion of CD4+ and CD8+ blood T cells by week 6 at 0.1 to 3.0 mg/kg.

The rearrangement uses TRBV4-2 and TRBJ2-7; D ambiguous. The TCR comes from an adult with an advanced solid tumor such as melanoma, head and neck, liver or kidney cancer. Sample: CD4+ or CD8+ T cells sorted from blood, taken in a trial of the OX40 agonist ivuxolimab. CDR3 sequence (DNA): TGTGCCAGCAGCCAAGCGTCGAGCTCGGGCGAGCAGTACTTC. Translating it yields CASSQASSSGEQYF.